This T cell receptor beta chain was retrieved from a study of beta chain features in type 1 diabetes. From germline, CDR1 is SGDLS and CDR2 YYNGEE. This CDR3 has 12 amino acids. This clone appeared a few times. Investigators reverse transcribed all isolated RNA, so they sequenced expressed TCRB transcripts. The method was immunoSEQ multiplex PCR; TCRdb's version includes in-frame clones alone and lacks a portion of them. The data show tens of thousands of clones, around a third seen once. The clonotype originates from a woman aged 18-29 years in good health. The chain couples TRBV9 to TRBJ1-2; TRBD1 matches 8 bases. Sequenced sample: stem cell memory CD4+ T cells from blood. CDR3 in amino acids: CTGNLTGEGYTF. The CDR3 DNA reads TGTACCGGTAATCTGACAGGGGAAGGCTACACCTTC. Combining the CDR3 with reference TRBV9 and TRBJ1-2 gives the whole variable domain DSGVTQTPKHLITATGQRVTLRCSPRSGDLSVYWYQQSLDQGLQFLIQYYNGEERAKGNILERFSAQQFPDLHSELNLSSLELGDSALYFCTGNLTGEGYTFGSGTRLTVV.